This T cell receptor (beta chain) was sequenced during a study of human T cells and chemical hapten exposure. Overall study findings and caveats: Sensitizing to DPC left TCRs with a frequency above 1 in 1000 unaltered.

Attachment of unique molecular identifiers to individual cDNA molecules was performed in the library. Methods used by the authors: From approximately 20,000 to 700,000 TCRs were found per sample, with a median of about 96,000. From the RACE reads, TCRdb called clonotypes with MiXCR, one entry per CDR3 protein. TCRdb, not the authors, supplied the V and J calls. This table has tens of thousands of distinct CDR3 sequences, less than 8% appearing once. This clonotype has more than one count but fewer than ten. No antigen is known for it. Time point defined: healthy volunteer bleed at 2 weeks. Before extraction, the whole blood was not fractionated, and total RNA was taken from it. The V gene lost 3 bases and the J gene lost 4 bases, with 13 bases spanning the gap. CDR1 and CDR2 from the germline V gene are ENHRY and SYGVKD. The CDR3 is 14 amino acids.

The sample was whole blood. This receptor was obtained from a human donor in good health. Some clones in this sample may be carry-over from other donors' samples. The chain links TRBV10-3 to TRBJ2-7; D unresolved. The CDR3 spells CAISDVRRRYEQYF. The CDR3 DNA sequence: TGTGCCATCAGTGACGTCAGGCGCCGGTACGAGCAGTACTTC.